The 30 T cell receptor beta chains reported below all come from one sample, sequenced in a study of blood T cell repertoires in COVID-19. This table comes from immunoSEQ multiplex PCR, and its TCRdb copy is limited to in-frame clones, with some not included. The sample records more than 150,000 clones, around nine tenths being singletons. Sequencing input: peripheral blood. These receptors all come from a man aged 35-49 years with active or convalescent COVID-19.

The chain recombines TRBV4-1 with TRBJ2-3; TRBD2 is a possible D gene (6 bases). The CDR3 extends over 16 amino acids. Trimming removed 0 bases from V and 3 bases from J, with 13 bases in between. The germline CDR1 and CDR2 sequences are MGHRA and YSYEKL. CDR3 in DNA: TGCGCCAGCAGCCAAGACGGGCTAGCGCAGACAGATACGCAGTATTTT. Encoded protein: CASSQDGLAQTDTQYF.

The chain has TRBV30 and TRBJ1-2, with unresolved D. The germline gives CDR1 GTSNPN, CDR2 SVGIG (reference sequence). Between the trimmed V and J ends, which lost 3 bases and 2 bases, there was a span of 13 bases. This CDR3 has 14 amino acids. The CDR3 is CAWRAPALNYGYTF. The CDR3 DNA reads as TGTGCCTGGAGGGCCCCCGCCCTGAACTATGGCTACACCTTC.

This clone was seen only a few times. This sequence joins TRBV4-2 and TRBJ1-5; unclear D gene. V gave up 4 bases and J gave up 2 bases, with 9 bases separating them. CDR1 and CDR2 (germline): LGHNA, YNFKEQ. The CDR3 consists of 14 residues. The CDR3 sequence is CASSPGLGNQPQHF. The CDR3, as DNA: TGTGCCAGCAGCCCGGGTTTGGGCAATCAGCCCCAGCATTTT.

The chain has TRBV11-3 and TRBJ2-1; D unresolved. The germline CDR1 and CDR2 sequences are SGHNT and YENEEA. The CDR3 sequence is 14 residues long. V was trimmed by 0 bases and J by 5 bases, leaving 8 bases between them. The CDR3 sequence is CASSLDTTDNEQFF. CDR3 bases: TGTGCCAGCAGCTTAGATACCACAGACAATGAGCAGTTCTTC.

The gene calls are TRBV29-1 and TRBJ2-5; 8 bases are a match to TRBD2. The V segment lost 4 bases and the J segment 0 bases; nucleotides outside the gene matches: 13. The CDR3 runs to 17 residues. CDR1 and CDR2 from the germline V gene are SQVTM and ANQGSEA. The DNA for the CDR3 is TGCAGCGTTGTCCCCCTTCCCGGGCGGGGGGACCAAGAGACCCAGTACTTC. Protein sequence: CSVVPLPGRGDQETQYF.

The chain uses TRBV6-5 and TRBJ2-3, with 7 bases identical to TRBD1. J was trimmed by 6 bases and V by 6 bases; bases with no gene match: 6. This CDR3 is 13 amino acids long. Germline assignment: CDR1 MNHEY and CDR2 SVGAGI. The CDR3 is CASRLGTVDTQYF. CDR3 bases: TGTGCCAGCAGGCTCGGGACAGTGGATACGCAGTATTTT.

This clone came up a few times. The chain is built from TRBV2 and TRBJ1-6; TRBD1 matches at 7 bases. Germline assignment: CDR1 SNHLY and CDR2 FYNNEI. The CDR3 consists of 15 residues. Trimming removed 6 bases from V and 4 bases from J; junction bases left unmatched: 6. The CDR3 nucleotides are TGTGCCAGCAGGTCTCAACAGGGGTATAATTCACCCCTCCACTTT. Translating gives CASRSQQGYNSPLHF.

The V call is TRBV6-1, the J call TRBJ1-4, with a tentative D call TRBD1 (6 bases). Germline CDR1 MNHNS, CDR2 SASEGT. V was cut by 1 base and J by 7 bases, with 13 bases left in between. CDR3 length: 15 amino acids. This chain's CDR3 is CASSEGVGGSEKLFF. The CDR3 region has the DNA TGTGCCAGCAGTGAAGGAGTAGGGGGAAGTGAAAAACTGTTTTTT.

The V and J genes are TRBV9 and TRBJ2-3; 7 nucleotides agree with TRBD2. The CDR3 runs 16 residues. Germline V gives CDR1 SGDLS, CDR2 YYNGEE. V dropped 4 bases and J dropped 0; count of bases not matched to a gene: 8. The CDR3 is CASSRNTGGSTDTQYF. Written as DNA, the CDR3 is TGTGCCAGCAGCCGAAATACGGGGGGAAGCACAGATACGCAGTATTTT.

The V and J genes are TRBV25-1 and TRBJ1-2, with D uncertain. Trimming removed 0 bases from V and 6 bases from J, with 8 bases in between. Germline V lookup: CDR1 MGHDK, CDR2 SYGVNS. CDR3 size: 13 residues. This CDR3 is CASSEYGEHGYTF. CDR3 DNA sequence: TGTGCCAGCAGTGAATACGGGGAACATGGCTACACCTTC.

The J gene is TRBJ2-4, the V gene TRBV6-5, with D perhaps matching TRBD1 (6 bases). CDR3 length: 15 residues. The germline CDR1 and CDR2 sequences are MNHEY and SVGAGI. Trimming took off 6 bases at V and 5 bases at J, with 17 bases between the two ends. CDR3 in DNA: TGTGCCAGCAGGGATCTTGGGGGCGCCCAAAACATTCAGTACTTC. Translating it yields CASRDLGGAQNIQYF.

Details on this clone: Other DNA sequences in the same sample also yield this CDR3. The rearrangement uses TRBV9 and TRBJ2-3; no clear D gene. Trimming took 0 bases from V and 6 from J, leaving 8 bases between them. The germline gives CDR1 SGDLS, CDR2 YYNGEE. The CDR3 spans 13 residues. The CDR3 reads CASSVDRVDTQYF. The CDR3 region has the DNA TGTGCCAGCAGCGTAGACCGGGTGGATACGCAGTATTTT.

Written as DNA, the CDR3 is TGTGCCAGCAGTGGACTAGCGGGGGGACTAAATGAGCAGTTCTTC. Its translation: CASSGLAGGLNEQFF. The rearrangement uses TRBV2 and TRBJ2-1, with TRBD2 identical over 13 bases. The CDR3 consists of 15 residues. CDR1 and CDR2 from the germline V gene are SNHLY and FYNNEI. Losses at the gene ends were 4 bases for V and 7 bases for J; bases not matched to a gene: 4.

The chain carries TRBV14 and TRBJ1-2; possibly TRBD1 for D (5 bases). Germline CDR1 and CDR2: SGHDN and FVKESK. This CDR3 region has 13 residues. The ends were cut back, 2 bases at V and 4 bases at J, with 8 bases in the middle. In DNA form, the CDR3 reads TGTGCCAGCAGCCAATCAGGGATCTATGGCTACACCTTC. This translates into CASSQSGIYGYTF.

In its sample, this clone was seen once. The chain has TRBV9 and TRBJ2-5; the match to TRBD1 covers 11 bases. The trim removed 5 bases at V and 4 bases at J, leaving 4 bases unmatched. CDR3 length: 14 residues. Per germline, CDR1 SGDLS and CDR2 YYNGEE. CDR3 sequence: CASSGQGAGETQYF. CDR3 bases: TGTGCCAGCAGTGGACAGGGGGCAGGAGAGACCCAGTACTTC.

This clone showed up just a few times. The chain is built from TRBV7-2 and TRBJ1-4; possible D gene TRBD1, 6 bases. Between the trimmed V and J ends, which lost 1 base and 3 bases, there was a span of 15 bases. The CDR3 spans 17 residues. Germline V CDR1 and CDR2: SGHTA, FQGNSA. This CDR3 is CASSLVRGPGSNEKLFF. For the CDR3, the DNA is TGTGCCAGCAGCTTAGTGCGGGGGCCAGGCTCTAATGAAAAACTGTTTTTT.

This clone was seen only a few times. The V and J genes are TRBV6-5 and TRBJ1-2; 7 positions agree with TRBD1. CDR3 length: 15 amino acids. Trimming took 7 bases from V and 4 from J; bases not matched to a gene: 12. The germline gives CDR1 MNHEY, CDR2 SVGAGI. This CDR3 reads CASNVDRVLGYGYTF. CDR3 DNA sequence: TGTGCCAGCAATGTCGACAGGGTCTTAGGCTATGGCTACACCTTC.

This clone was observed a handful of times. V is TRBV7-6 and J is TRBJ2-7; 7 bases map to TRBD2. CDR3 length: 15 amino acids. V dropped 5 bases and J dropped 5; count of bases not matched to a gene: 12. Germline V gene lookup returns CDR1 SGHVS and CDR2 FNYEAQ. The CDR3 DNA sequence: TGTGCCAGCAGCCGGCAGCGGGGCTCCCAACACGAGCAGTACTTC. This translates into CASSRQRGSQHEQYF. The whole variable domain, remainder taken from reference TRBV7-6 and TRBJ2-7, is GAGVSQSPRYKVTKRGQDVALRCDPISGHVSLYWYRQALGQGPEFLTYFNYEAQQDKSGLPNDRFSAERPEGSISTLTIQRTEQRDSAMYRCASSRQRGSQHEQYFGPGTRLTVT.

The V call is TRBV21-1, the J call TRBJ2-7; the table gives TRBD2 as D, unverified against the DNA. TRBV21-1 is a recognized pseudogene. CDR3 length: 13 amino acids. CDR3 in amino acids: CATWTSGAYEQYF. The CDR3 DNA reads TGTGCCACGTGGACTAGCGGGGCCTACGAGCAGTACTTC.

The V call is TRBV5-1, the J call TRBJ2-1; possible D gene TRBD1, 5 bases. V was cut by 0 bases and J by 0 bases, with 10 bases left in between. CDR1 is SGHRS and CDR2 is YFSETQ in the germline V gene. The CDR3 contains 16 residues. CDR3 nucleotide sequence: TGCGCCAGCAGCTTGGAGGCTAGGGGCTCCTACAATGAGCAGTTCTTC. This codes for CASSLEARGSYNEQFF. The variable domain in full, with the rest retrieved from reference TRBV5-1 and TRBJ2-1, is KAGVTQTPRYLIKTRGQQVTLSCSPISGHRSVSWYQQTPGQGLQFLFEYFSETQRNKGNFPGRFSGRQFSNSRSEMNVSTLELGDSALYLCASSLEARGSYNEQFFGPGTRLTVL.

The J gene is TRBJ2-5, the V gene TRBV7-3; perhaps TRBD2 as D (6 bases). Germline V lookup: CDR1 SGHTA, CDR2 FQGTGA. Trimming took off 1 base at V and 4 bases at J, with 16 bases between the two ends. The CDR3 consists of 16 residues. CDR3 nucleotides: TGTGCCAGCAGCTTAAAGAGCGGGCAGAGAGGAGAGACCCAGTACTTC. Translation: CASSLKSGQRGETQYF.

The chain recombines TRBV28 with TRBJ2-7, with TRBD1 identical over 8 bases. V lost 10 bases, J lost 5 bases, and 16 bases stayed unmatched. The CDR3 covers 15 residues. CDR1 is MDHEN and CDR2 is SYDVKM in the germline V gene. The CDR3 reads CATQERAGGLDEQYF. Written as DNA, the CDR3 is TGTGCCACCCAAGAAAGGGCAGGGGGCCTCGACGAGCAGTACTTC.

The CDR3 spells CASREQGQGRSPLHF. The CDR3 coding sequence is TGTGCCAGCAGGGAGCAAGGACAGGGAAGGTCACCCCTCCACTTT. The genes are TRBV2 and TRBJ1-6, with 8 bases identical to TRBD1. The ends lost 6 bases at V and 10 bases at J; junction bases unmatched: 11. Germline V gene lookup returns CDR1 SNHLY and CDR2 FYNNEI. The CDR3 runs 15 residues.

Written as DNA, the CDR3 is TGTGCCAGCAGTACTGGAGGGAGCACAGATACGCAGTATTTT. Translating gives CASSTGGSTDTQYF. The chain uses TRBV28 and TRBJ2-3; D possibly corresponds to TRBD2 (6 bases). Trimming took 5 bases from V and 0 from J, leaving 9 bases between them. This CDR3 is 14 amino acids long. Germline CDR1 and CDR2: MDHEN and SYDVKM.

The chain employs TRBV23-1 and TRBJ2-7; 7 nucleotides match TRBD2. TRBV23-1 is noted as an ORF with a role that remains uncertain. The CDR3 spans 15 residues. Unmatched junction bases numbered 12, after V lost 6 bases and J lost 4 bases. This CDR3 is CASSPRAGVVYEQYF. The CDR3 DNA sequence: TGCGCCAGCAGCCCGCGCGCGGGGGTAGTGTACGAGCAGTACTTC.

This chain connects TRBV10-3 to TRBJ2-2; D uncertain. This CDR3 is 14 amino acids long. Germline loops: CDR1 ENHRY, CDR2 SYGVKD. Trimming cost V 2 bases and J 3 bases, with 7 bases left between them. The CDR3 sequence is CAISEPSDTGELFF. In nucleotides, the CDR3 is TGTGCCATCAGTGAGCCGTCGGACACCGGGGAGCTGTTTTTT.

The V gene is TRBV6-5, the J gene TRBJ2-1; D is unresolved. Germline V CDR1 and CDR2: MNHEY, SVGAGI. This CDR3 is 13 amino acids long. The V end was cut by 2 bases, the J end by 6 bases, with 8 bases between. In nucleotides, the CDR3 is TGTGCCAGCAGTTACCCCAGAGGCAATGAGCAGTTCTTC. This encodes CASSYPRGNEQFF.

This chain links TRBV30 with TRBJ1-4; D not resolved. The ends were cut back, 0 bases at V and 5 bases at J, with 13 bases in the middle. The CDR3 extends over 15 amino acids. CDR1 is GTSNPN and CDR2 is SVGIG in the germline V gene (reference sequence). DNA of the CDR3: TGTGCCTGGAGTGTAGCTGGTCAGCGAAATGAAAAACTGTTTTTT. This gives the protein CAWSVAGQRNEKLFF. Full variable domain (remainder filled in from reference TRBV30 and TRBJ1-4): SQTIHQWPATLVQPVGSPLSLECTVEGTSNPNLYWYRQAAGRGLQLLFYSVGIGQISSEVPQNLSASRPQDRQFILSSKKLLLSDSGFYLCAWSVAGQRNEKLFFGSGTQLSVL.

The chain carries TRBV5-4 and TRBJ1-6, with a tentative D call TRBD1 (6 bases). Germline-derived CDR1 and CDR2 are SGHNT and YYREEE (reference sequence). V shed 4 bases and J shed 5 bases, with 13 bases lying between them. The CDR3 has 15 residues. CDR3 DNA sequence: TGTGCCAGCAGCCAGGGGACATGGAATAATTCACCCCTCCACTTT. Its translation: CASSQGTWNNSPLHF.

About this clone: The sample carries other DNA sequences with the same CDR3. This chain connects TRBV7-2 to TRBJ1-3; D is undetermined. V lost 4 bases to trimming and J lost 1 base, with 5 bases between them. Germline CDR1 reads SGHTA; CDR2 reads FQGNSA. The CDR3 is 13 amino acids. The CDR3 nucleotides are TGTGCCAGCAGCTCCAGTTCTGGAAACACCATATATTTT. Its protein is CASSSSSGNTIYF.